The rows below give T cell receptor beta chains drawn from one sample of a study of cytomegalovirus exposure and HLA in healthy donors. Profiling relied on immunoSEQ multiplex PCR, and the TCRdb table lists in-frame clones only, not all of them. The table lists over 150,000 clones, around 80% of them singletons, with 1.3% to 1.5% in the top ten. Material for sequencing was PBMCs. The origin of the receptors is a man between 18 and 29 years old in good health and CMV-seronegative. Each CDR3 is given with its conserved first and last residue. The D gene is left open where the match is weak. Clone size, where shown, is once, few, many, or a class for clones that have expanded.

d_call	v_call	j_call	clone_size	cdr3_nt	cdr3_aa
TRBD2	TRBV9	TRBJ2-7	-	TGTGCCAGCAGCGGTACTAGCGGTTCCTACGAGCAGTACTTC	CASSGTSGSYEQYF
TRBD1	TRBV5-1	TRBJ2-7	-	TGCGCCAGCAGCTCGACAGGGTATGGCTACGAGCAGTACTTC	CASSSTGYGYEQYF
TRBD2	TRBV19	TRBJ2-1	-	TGTGCCAGTAGTATAGCCTTATCTAGCGGGAGCGCTGAGCAGTTCTTC	CASSIALSSGSAEQFF
TRBD2	TRBV10-2	TRBJ2-1	-	TGCGCCAGCAGTCCTGGACTAGTGTACTACAATGAGCAGTTCTTC	CASSPGLVYYNEQFF
-	TRBV6-5	TRBJ1-5	-	TGTGCCAGCAGTTGGTCAGTCAATCAGCCCCAGCATTTT	CASSWSVNQPQHF
-	TRBV9	TRBJ2-3	few	TGTGCCAGCAGCCTCCGAGCGGGTATGTCGGGAGATACGCAGTATTTT	CASSLRAGMSGDTQYF
-	TRBV2	TRBJ1-4	-	TGTGCCAGCAGTGCGTCGGGGGGGCGTGAAAAACTGTTTTTT	CASSASGGREKLFF
TRBD2	TRBV6-1	TRBJ2-1	-	TGTGCCAGCAGGGTCCTAGCGGGAGGTGGGAATGAGCAGTTCTTC	CASRVLAGGGNEQFF
-	TRBV18	TRBJ1-1	-	TGTGGAACAGGGCTAGGTTCGAACACTGAAGCTTTCTTT	CGTGLGSNTEAFF
-	TRBV6-5	TRBJ1-1	-	TGTGCCAGCAGTTACTCGGCAGGGGCGAGGACTGAAGCTTTCTTT	CASSYSAGARTEAFF
TRBD2	TRBV14	TRBJ2-7	-	TGTGCCAGCAGCCCGGGACTAGCGGGAGTTCGGGAGCAGTACTTC	CASSPGLAGVREQYF
TRBD2	TRBV4-1	TRBJ2-5	-	TGCGCCACCAGTAGGGGGCTAGCGGGAGGTGCTATTCAAGAGACCCAGTACTTC	CATSRGLAGGAIQETQYF
-	TRBV30	TRBJ2-5	-	TGTGCCTGGAGTGTCGTAGAGGGAGAGACCCAGTACTTC	CAWSVVEGETQYF
TRBD2	TRBV5-1	TRBJ2-1	-	TGCGCCAGCAGCACCCGGACTAGCAATCCCTACAATGAGCAGTTCTTC	CASSTRTSNPYNEQFF
-	TRBV7-9	TRBJ2-5	-	TGTGCCAGCAGCCGGGGGACAGCCGAGCAAGAGACCCAGTACTTC	CASSRGTAEQETQYF
-	TRBV4-3	TRBJ1-2	-	TGCGCCAGCAGCCAAGGGTTACAGGCCCTTGGCTACACCTTC	CASSQGLQALGYTF
TRBD1	TRBV29-1	TRBJ2-2	-	TGCAGCGGCGGAACAGGGGATGGCGGGGAGCTGTTTTTT	CSGGTGDGGELFF
-	TRBV21-1	TRBJ2-1	few	TGTGCCAGCAGCACCTCCCGGGACAGGGGAAATGAGCAGTTCTTC	CASSTSRDRGNEQFF
-	TRBV4-1	TRBJ2-3	-	TGCGCCAGCAGCCAAGATCAGGTCACAGATACGCAGTATTTT	CASSQDQVTDTQYF
TRBD1	TRBV6-1	TRBJ1-5	-	TGTGCCAGCAAATTCACAGGGGGCGGTCAGCCCCAGCATTTT	CASKFTGGGQPQHF
TRBD2	TRBV4-1	TRBJ2-5	few	TGCGCCAGCAGCCTAGCGGGATGGGTCGGGGAGACCCAGTACTTC	CASSLAGWVGETQYF
-	TRBV9	TRBJ1-3	-	TGTGCCAGCAGCCCAGGCCGCGGGTCTGGAAACACCATATATTTT	CASSPGRGSGNTIYF
TRBD1	TRBV6-5	TRBJ2-7	-	TGTGCCAGCAGTTACTCGGCAGGGGGCTGGTATGAGCAGTACTTC	CASSYSAGGWYEQYF
TRBD2	TRBV10-2	TRBJ2-7	few	TGCGCCAGCAGTGAGGCCCTAGCGGGAGTTAAGGAGGAGCAGTACTTC	CASSEALAGVKEEQYF
TRBD2	TRBV11-3	TRBJ2-1	-	TGTGCCAGCAGCCCTGTAGCGGGAGAGAACGGAGAGCAGTTCTTC	CASSPVAGENGEQFF
TRBD2	TRBV28	TRBJ2-3	-	TGTGCCAGCAGTTTTTCTAGCGGGACAAGCACAGATACGCAGTATTTT	CASSFSSGTSTDTQYF
TRBD2	TRBV18	TRBJ2-7	-	TGTGCCAGCTCACGGACTAGCGGAACCTCCTACGAGCAGTACTTC	CASSRTSGTSYEQYF
-	TRBV6-1	TRBJ1-5	-	TGTGCCAGCAGTGTATCCAGGTCTAGCAGGGGCCAGCATTTT	CASSVSRSSRGQHF
TRBD2	TRBV10-3	TRBJ2-1	-	TGTGCCACATGGGCCGGGACTACCCTCTACAATGAGCAGTTCTTC	CATWAGTTLYNEQFF
TRBD1	TRBV29-1	TRBJ1-3	-	TGCAGCGTAAGGACAGGGGAGGCTGGAAACACCATATATTTT	CSVRTGEAGNTIYF
-	TRBV7-2	TRBJ1-1	-	TGTGCCAGCAGCTTAGTTGTCCGGGGGAACACTGAAGCTTTCTTT	CASSLVVRGNTEAFF
-	TRBV28	TRBJ2-7	-	TGTGCCAGCAACTCGATGTACGAGCAGTACTTC	CASNSMYEQYF
-	TRBV18	TRBJ2-4	-	TGTGCCAGCTCTCAGAAGGGACTCCCCCCGTACTTC	CASSQKGLPPYF
-	TRBV7-6	TRBJ2-1	once	TGTGCCAGCAGCTCCCTTCCCGGGAATGAGCAGTTCTTC	CASSSLPGNEQFF
-	TRBV6-1	TRBJ1-2	-	TGTGCCAGCAGTGAATATGGCAGTCCCTATGGCTACACCTTC	CASSEYGSPYGYTF
TRBD2	TRBV5-4	TRBJ2-3	-	TGTGCCAGCAGCTTGGGACTTGCGGGAGGGCCGGTCTCAGATACGCAGTATTTT	CASSLGLAGGPVSDTQYF
-	TRBV2	TRBJ1-5	-	TGTGCCAGCAGTGAGAGACAGCATAGCAATCAGCCCCAGCATTTT	CASSERQHSNQPQHF